The following is a TCR beta chain sequence with its context. Assay used: immunoSEQ multiplex PCR; TCRdb lists only in-frame clones, some missing. The sample consists of more than 350,000 clones, 80% to 90% of them appearing once. The entry originates in a study of blood T cell repertoires in COVID-19. The study recruited people aged roughly 18 to 89 years across about two dozen US areas. Cohort placement rested on clinical history that participants reported themselves. Recovered status in Cohort 3 required two negative PCRs, clearance, or symptom resolution. Germline V gene data show CDR1 as LGHNA and CDR2 as YSLEER. The V gene end was trimmed by 1 base and the J gene end by 7 bases; junction bases not matched to a gene: 9. This CDR3 comprises 16 residues.

The chain links TRBV4-3 to TRBJ2-1, with 8 bases identical to TRBD2. Sequenced: PBMCs or T cells enriched from blood (not recorded which). This sequence was found in a man younger than 30 who had recovered from COVID-19. The CDR3 DNA reads TGCGCCAGCAGCCAAGGTAGTAGCGGGAATCGTAATGAGCAGTTCTTC. This encodes CASSQGSSGNRNEQFF.